The present entry profiles one T cell receptor (beta chain) with its context. Its antigen is undetermined. The assay was immunoSEQ multiplex PCR, and TCRdb's table has in-frame clones only and misses some. The repertoire holds roughly 140,000 clones, with under 95% as singletons. These data originate in a study of T cell responses to AZD1222 COVID-19 vaccine. Broader study findings: There were mostly white British donors and more females than males, and clonal diversity was possibly underestimated.

The material sequenced was peripheral blood, taken on day 0 of AZD1222 vaccination. This TCR came from an adult in good health.

The CDR3 DNA is TGTGCCAGCAGTACGAGGCTTAATGAAAAACTGTTTTTT. It specifies CASSTRLNEKLFF. V gene TRBV2 combines with J gene TRBJ1-4; no clear D. The CDR3 is 13 amino acids. Per the germline V gene, CDR1 is SNHLY and CDR2 is FYNNEI. Trimming cost V 5 bases and J 4 bases, with 8 bases left between them.